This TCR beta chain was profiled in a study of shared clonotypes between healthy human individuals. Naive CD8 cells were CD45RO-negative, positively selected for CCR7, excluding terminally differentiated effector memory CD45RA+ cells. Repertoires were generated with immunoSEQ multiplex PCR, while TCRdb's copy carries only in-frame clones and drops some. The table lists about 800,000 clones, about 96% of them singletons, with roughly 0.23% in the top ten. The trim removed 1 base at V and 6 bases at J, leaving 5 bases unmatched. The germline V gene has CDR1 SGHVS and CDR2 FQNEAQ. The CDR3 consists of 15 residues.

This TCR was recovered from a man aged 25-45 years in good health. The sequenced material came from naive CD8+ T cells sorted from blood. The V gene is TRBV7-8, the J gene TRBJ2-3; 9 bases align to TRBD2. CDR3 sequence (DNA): TGTGCCAGCAGCTTAGGGACTAGCGACATGGATACGCAGTATTTT. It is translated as CASSLGTSDMDTQYF.